This entry lists 24 T cell receptor beta chains sequenced from one sample in a study of CD8 T cells in ankylosing spondylitis. Study-wide findings and caveats: Ankylosing spondylitis blood seemed to carry a telltale TCR beta motif made of eight or nine highly homologous variants.

Each CDR3 protein gets one entry after TCRdb re-called the 5' RACE reads with MiXCR. The profile covers approximately 550,000 distinct CDR3 sequences, with roughly 13% appearing a single time and nearly 7% taken by the ten largest. No antigen has been assigned to these receptors. The sample consisted of blood, either unsorted or a sorted T cell fraction (not recorded which). Receptors originate from a male donor with ankylosing spondylitis.

This clonotype has at least ten counts. This chain uses TRBV20-1 with TRBJ1-2; a weak D match, TRBD1 (6 bases). V was pared by 6 bases and J by 2 bases, with 13 bases between. Germline lookup yields CDR1 DFQATT and CDR2 SNEGSKA (reference sequence). The CDR3 runs 13 residues. For the CDR3, the DNA is TGCAGTGCAATTAGTCAGGGGAACTATGGCTACACCTTC. Translated: CSAISQGNYGYTF.

This clonotype occurred many times. The CDR3 bases are TGTGCCAGCAGTCGGGCGGAGAGGGAAAAACTGTTTTTT. Amino acids: CASSRAEREKLFF. The V and J genes are TRBV12-3 or TRBV12-4 and TRBJ1-4; D uncertain. The ends were cut back, 5 bases at V and 8 bases at J, with 12 bases in the middle. CDR3 size: 13 residues.

This clonotype was observed a single time. The V call is TRBV3-1, the J call TRBJ2-7, with no clear D. The CDR3 consists of 13 residues. Germline assignment: CDR1 LGHDT and CDR2 YNNKEL (reference sequence). Here the CDR3 reads CASSQDLWHEPYV. DNA for the CDR3: TGTGCCAGCAGCCAAGATCTGTGGCACGAGCCGTACGTC.

In this sample, this clonotype turned up a few times. The J gene is TRBJ2-2, the V gene TRBV4-2; the D gene is possibly TRBD2 (5 bases). This CDR3 has 16 residues. Germline CDR1 is LGHNA and CDR2 is YNFKEQ. V was shortened by 0 bases and J by 0 bases, with 8 bases between the two germline ends. The CDR3 bases are TGTGCCAGCAGCCAAGAGGTCGGGACGAACACCGGGGAGCTGTTTTTT. Translated: CASSQEVGTNTGELFF.

This clonotype was counted between two and nine times. The rearrangement links TRBV20-1 to TRBJ2-1; possibly TRBD1 for D (6 bases). Per the germline V gene, CDR1 is DFQATT and CDR2 is SNEGSKA (reference sequence). The CDR3 is 13 amino acids. Trimming removed 4 bases at V and 0 bases at J, with 7 bases between. DNA of the CDR3: TGCAGTGCTACGGACAGCTCCTACAATGAGCAGTTCTTC. Translation: CSATDSSYNEQFF.

In its sample, this clonotype was seen many times. The V and J genes are TRBV4-2 and TRBJ2-3, with TRBD1 as a possible D gene (6 bases). Trimming pared 2 bases from V and 1 base from J, leaving 16 bases between. The germline V gene encodes CDR1 LGHNA and CDR2 YNFKEQ. The CDR3 loop spans 17 amino acids. The CDR3: CASSQQLATGRTDTQYF. DNA of the CDR3: TGTGCCAGCAGCCAACAACTCGCGACAGGTCGCACAGATACGCAGTATTTT.

In its sample, this clonotype was seen many times. The J gene is TRBJ2-5, the V gene TRBV29-1; 10 positions match TRBD2. The CDR3 is made up of 14 amino acids. Losses at the gene ends were 4 bases for V and 1 base for J; bases not matched to a gene: 3. Germline CDR1 SQVTM, CDR2 ANQGSEA. CDR3 in amino acids: CSVGLAGVQETQYF. DNA of the CDR3: TGCAGCGTTGGGCTAGCGGGAGTCCAAGAGACCCAGTACTTC. Complete variable domain (other parts from reference TRBV29-1 and TRBJ2-5): SAVISQKPSRDICQRGTSLTIQCQVDSQVTMMFWYRQQPGQSLTLIATANQGSEATYESGFVIDKFPISRPNLTFSTLTVSNMSPEDSSIYLCSVGLAGVQETQYFGPGTRLLVL.

The rearrangement links TRBV5-1 to TRBJ1-6; no clear D gene. V lost 2 bases and J 0 bases, leaving 9 bases between the germline ends. The CDR3 is made up of 16 amino acids. Looked up from germline, CDR1 is SGHRS and CDR2 is YFSETQ. The CDR3 region has the DNA TGCGCCAGCAGCTTAAGTCTGAGCTCCTATAATTCACCCCTCCACTTT. Protein: CASSLSLSSYNSPLHF.

This clonotype was recorded many times. V usage is TRBV3-1 and J usage is TRBJ2-1; D is possibly TRBD1 (5 bases). Trimming took 0 bases from V and 15 from J, leaving 15 bases between them. Germline V CDR1 and CDR2: LGHDT, YNNKEL (reference sequence). This CDR3 region has 13 residues. The CDR3 nucleotides are TGTGCCAGCAGCCAAGATTCCCTCCAGGGTATGTTCTTC. Protein product: CASSQDSLQGMFF.

This clonotype was seen only a few times. The genes are TRBV15 and TRBJ2-6; tentatively, D is TRBD1 (5 bases). This CDR3 is built from 17 residues. Per the germline V gene, CDR1 is LNHNV and CDR2 is YYDKDF (reference sequence). V was trimmed by 1 base and J by 2 bases, leaving 12 bases between them. The CDR3: CATSRVLKGTGANVLTF. In DNA, the CDR3 is TGTGCCACCAGCAGAGTGCTGAAGGGGACTGGGGCCAACGTCCTGACTTTC.

This clonotype was recorded a few times. The chain links TRBV27 to TRBJ1-1; 9 bases are a match to TRBD1. V was pared by 2 bases and J by 11 bases, with 12 bases of the junction left unmatched. The CDR3 totals 15 residues. Germline V lookup: CDR1 MNHEY, CDR2 SMNVEV (reference sequence). Here the CDR3 reads CASSLMGQGGDWAFF. The CDR3 bases are TGTGCCAGCAGTTTAATGGGACAGGGCGGCGATTGGGCTTTCTTT.

This sequence joins TRBV4-1 and TRBJ1-5; the D gene is possibly TRBD1 (6 bases). Germline V gene sequence: CDR1 MGHRA, CDR2 YSYEKL. V was trimmed by 0 bases and J by 5 bases, leaving 14 bases between them. This CDR3 is 16 amino acids long. The CDR3 is CASSQEPRGPDQPQHF. CDR3 DNA sequence: TGCGCCAGCAGCCAAGAGCCCAGGGGCCCCGATCAGCCCCAGCATTTT.

In this sample, this clonotype turned up a few times. The V and J genes are TRBV7-6 and TRBJ2-7; no firm D call. The V gene's germline CDR1 is SGHVS and CDR2 FNYEAQ. Trimming shortened V by 7 bases and J by 3 bases, and 16 bases separated the two germline ends. The CDR3 covers 14 residues. The CDR3 region is CASTLGRTDYEQYF. The DNA for the CDR3 is TGTGCCAGCACCCTAGGGCGGACGGACTACGAGCAGTACTTC.

To note about this clonotype: With a much larger clone just one base away, this may be a read error. The chain carries TRBV5-1 and TRBJ1-1; the D is unclear. Per the germline V gene, CDR1 is SGHRS and CDR2 is YFSETQ. The CDR3 sequence is 13 residues long. The V end lost 0 bases, the J end lost 3 bases, and 6 bases lay between the germline ends. The CDR3 bases are TGCGCCAGCAGCTTGGCCTGGGACACTGAAGCTTTCTTT. It is translated as CASSLAWDTEAFF.

This clonotype showed up just a few times. The chain uses TRBV5-1 and TRBJ2-1, with 10 positions matching TRBD2. Germline assignment: CDR1 SGHRS and CDR2 YFSETQ. V was pared by 1 base and J by 7 bases, with 8 bases of the junction left unmatched. The CDR3 has 16 amino acids. The CDR3 loop reads CASSLRLAGVENEQFF. The DNA of the CDR3 is TGCGCCAGCAGCTTGCGGCTAGCGGGAGTTGAGAATGAGCAGTTCTTC.

This clonotype was seen at least ten times. The gene calls are TRBV20-1 and TRBJ1-1; D uncertain. CDR3 length equals 15 residues. V lost 0 bases, J lost 2 bases, and 13 bases lay in between. Germline V CDR1 and CDR2: DFQATT, SNEGSKA (reference sequence). The CDR3 nucleotides are TGCAGTGCTAGAGACCCTGCTGGAGCAAACACTGAAGCTTTCTTT. Its protein is CSARDPAGANTEAFF.

This clonotype was seen more than once but under ten times. This rearrangement joins TRBV18 to TRBJ2-7; 11 bases map to TRBD2. Germline trimming cut 4 bases from V and 2 bases from J; bases unmatched to any gene: 7. The CDR3 sequence is 16 residues long. The V gene's germline CDR1 is KGHSH and CDR2 LQKENI. CDR3 nucleotide sequence: TGTGCCAGCTCACACACTAGCGGGAGCCGCCCCTACGAGCAGTACTTC. It encodes CASSHTSGSRPYEQYF.

This sequence joins TRBV18 and TRBJ1-4; 9 bases map to TRBD1. Per germline, CDR1 KGHSH and CDR2 LQKENI. This CDR3 contains 13 residues. After removal of 4 bases from V and 7 bases from J, the junction contained 1 base not matched to a gene. The CDR3, as DNA: TGTGCCAGCTCACGGGACAGGGCTGAAAAACTGTTTTTT. Amino acid sequence: CASSRDRAEKLFF.

This clonotype turned up a few times. The CDR3 DNA follows: TGTGCCAGCAGCACTTATACGGGACAGCTCTCTGGAAACACCATATATTTT. It encodes CASSTYTGQLSGNTIYF. The chain employs TRBV9 and TRBJ1-3; 7 bases align to TRBD1. Germline values: CDR1 SGDLS, CDR2 YYNGEE. This CDR3 spans 17 amino acids. V trimming: 4 bases; J trimming: 0 bases; junction bases outside the gene matches: 10. Full variable domain (rest looked up from reference TRBV9 and TRBJ1-3): DSGVTQTPKHLITATGQRVTLRCSPRSGDLSVYWYQQSLDQGLQFLIQYYNGEERAKGNILERFSAQQFPDLHSELNLSSLELGDSALYFCASSTYTGQLSGNTIYFGEGSWLTVV.

There are a few counts of this clonotype. The rearrangement uses TRBV11-2 and TRBJ2-1; 13 bases are a match to TRBD2. V gave up 5 bases and J gave up 7 bases; unmatched junction bases: 8. Germline V gene sequence: CDR1 SGHAT, CDR2 FQNNGV. The CDR3 is 16 amino acids. CDR3 bases: TGTGCCAGCAGCCTATGGACTAGCGGGAGTAGGAATGAGCAGTTCTTC. It translates to CASSLWTSGSRNEQFF.

This clonotype was seen more than once but under ten times. The J gene is TRBJ2-3, the V gene TRBV18; no firm D call. V dropped 2 bases and J dropped 1 base, with 10 bases sitting between them. The V gene's germline CDR1 is KGHSH and CDR2 LQKENI. The CDR3 extends over 15 amino acids. The CDR3 reads CASSPKTVGTDTQYF. CDR3 coding DNA: TGTGCCAGCTCACCAAAGACGGTGGGCACAGATACGCAGTATTTT.

The chain uses TRBV29-1 and TRBJ2-3; TRBD1 is a possible D gene (6 bases). The CDR3 is 11 amino acids. With 3 bases removed from V and 6 bases from J, the gap between germline ends came to 7 bases. The germline gives CDR1 SQVTM, CDR2 ANQGSEA. As DNA, the CDR3 is TGCAGCGTTGACAGGGGTGATACGCAGTATTTT. As protein: CSVDRGDTQYF.

This clonotype was counted only a few times. One end of the junction varies from germline; a read error may be responsible. This chain joins TRBV4-1 and TRBJ2-7; D might be TRBD1 (6 bases). Germline V gives CDR1 MGHRA, CDR2 YSYEKL. The CDR3 loop spans 14 amino acids. The CDR3 protein is CASSLTTGSNEQYF. The CDR3 region has the DNA TGCGCCAGCAGCCTAACGACAGGCTCCAACGAGCAGTACTTC.

In its sample, this clonotype was seen a few times. The chain joins TRBV6-1 to TRBJ1-5, with 7 bases fitting TRBD1. The length of the CDR3 is 15 residues. The ends lost 6 bases at V and 4 bases at J; junction bases unmatched: 9. The germline gives CDR1 MNHNS, CDR2 SASEGT. Here the CDR3 reads CASSKGTASNQPQHF. CDR3 nucleotide sequence: TGTGCCAGCAGCAAAGGGACAGCTAGTAATCAGCCCCAGCATTTT.